This T cell receptor beta chain was sequenced during a study of T cells in Graves' hyperthyroidism and ophthalmopathy. In this sample, this clonotype turned up many times. A patient was excluded if there was uncontrolled infection, other autoimmune disease, pregnancy or lactation. RNA transcripts provided the source from which TCR beta CDR3 regions were amplified. The HTBI primer set was used in a first-round RT-PCR of the TCR CDR3. A single record per CDR3 protein comes from TCRdb applying MiXCR to the multiplex PCR reads. The data show about 600,000 distinct CDR3 sequences, with 16% seen just once and under 3.5% held by the top ten. Germline values: CDR1 SGHAT, CDR2 FQNNGV. Trimming took 3 bases from V and 5 from J, leaving 11 bases between them. The CDR3 spans 14 residues.

The V gene is TRBV11-2, the J gene TRBJ1-5; D remains ambiguous. The TCR comes from a woman between 40 and 55 years old with Graves' ophthalmopathy. The sample was blood. The CDR3 DNA follows: TGTGCCAGCAGCTTCGAGGGCTCAGATCAGCCCCAGCATTTT. Translation: CASSFEGSDQPQHF.